These 24 T cell receptor beta chains were all obtained from the same sample, sequenced in a study of T cells in Graves' hyperthyroidism and ophthalmopathy. Amplification yielded TCR beta CDR3 regions, with RNA transcripts as the source. A set of HTBI primers served as the primers for a first-round RT-PCR of the TCR CDR3. In TCRdb, the multiplex PCR reads were re-called with MiXCR into one record per CDR3 protein. The sample has around 300,000 distinct CDR3 sequences; roughly 20% are singletons. The material sequenced was blood. These receptors were collected from a man aged 50 to 60 with Graves' ophthalmopathy.

This clonotype was recorded at least ten times. This chain connects TRBV20-1 to TRBJ2-7; a weak D match, TRBD1 (5 bases). Germline V gene data show CDR1 as DFQATT and CDR2 as SNEGSKA (reference sequence). Trimming removed 0 bases from V and 4 bases from J, with 13 bases in between. The CDR3 totals 14 residues. The CDR3 DNA reads TGCAGTGCTAGAGATCCTTCAGGGCTTTACGAGCAGTACTTC. Its translation is CSARDPSGLYEQYF.

V usage is TRBV6-1 and J usage is TRBJ1-2; TRBD1 might be the D (5 bases). The CDR3 has 14 amino acids. Between the trimmed V and J ends, which lost 7 bases and 6 bases, there was a span of 18 bases. Germline V lookup: CDR1 MNHNS, CDR2 SASEGT. CDR3 DNA sequence: TGTGCCAGCAAACTCACGCGAGGGGATCATGGCTACACCTTC. It translates to CASKLTRGDHGYTF.

This clonotype was observed a few times. This sequence joins TRBV7-2 and TRBJ2-7; D is tentatively TRBD1 or TRBD2 (5 bases each). The CDR3 has 15 amino acids. V shed 3 bases and J shed 2 bases, with 14 bases lying between them. From germline, CDR1 is SGHTA and CDR2 FQGNSA. CDR3 sequence: CASSFLRDAPYEQYF. The CDR3 nucleotides are TGTGCCAGCAGCTTCCTCCGGGACGCTCCCTACGAGCAGTACTTC.

This clonotype was seen ten or more times. The rearrangement joins TRBV2 to TRBJ2-1, with D maybe TRBD2 (5 bases). The CDR3 runs to 16 residues. The germline V and J ends were trimmed by 2 bases and 0 bases, with 11 bases remaining between them. Per the germline V gene, CDR1 is SNHLY and CDR2 is FYNNEI. The CDR3 DNA reads as TGTGCCAGCAGTGAAACGGGTGGGAGCTCCTACAATGAGCAGTTCTTC. Amino acid sequence: CASSETGGSSYNEQFF.

CDR3 in DNA: TGTGCCAGCAGTGAACTAGCGGGATTCAATGAGCAGTTCTTC. This encodes CASSELAGFNEQFF. The chain recombines TRBV2 with TRBJ2-1; 9 bases line up with TRBD2. Trimming cost V 2 bases and J 6 bases; bases outside gene matches: 2. The CDR3 is 14 amino acids. The germline V gene encodes CDR1 SNHLY and CDR2 FYNNEI.

In its sample, this clonotype was seen many times. CDR3 sequence reads: CASTPMGGSTEAFF. The CDR3 coding sequence is TGTGCCAGCACCCCCATGGGGGGTTCCACTGAAGCTTTCTTT. The chain has TRBV6-1 and TRBJ1-1; possible D gene TRBD1, 5 bases. The CDR3 is 14 amino acids. V lost 7 bases, J lost 4 bases, and 16 bases lay in between. Germline loops: CDR1 MNHNS, CDR2 SASEGT.

This clonotype was seen at least ten times. This chain connects TRBV3-1 to TRBJ2-5; D ambiguous. CDR1 and CDR2 (germline): LGHDT, YNNKEL (reference sequence). V gave up 0 bases and J gave up 5 bases, with 10 bases separating them. The CDR3 is made up of 14 amino acids. CDR3 region: CASSQEARWETQYF. CDR3 nucleotides: TGTGCCAGCAGCCAAGAGGCCCGATGGGAGACCCAGTACTTC.

This clonotype was seen ten or more times. J is TRBJ2-7 and V is TRBV20-1; TRBD2 aligns across 13 bases. The CDR3 sequence is 14 residues long. The germline V gene has CDR1 DFQATT and CDR2 SNEGSKA (reference sequence). J lost 4 bases, V lost 7 bases, and 7 bases had no gene match. This CDR3 is CSVGGTSGTYEQYF. As DNA, the CDR3 is TGCAGTGTAGGCGGGACTAGCGGGACGTACGAGCAGTACTTC.

This clonotype was detected a few times. The gene calls are TRBV20-1 and TRBJ2-7; D remains unclear. Germline V gene data show CDR1 as DFQATT and CDR2 as SNEGSKA (reference sequence). Trimming left V 0 bases short and J 0 bases short, with 12 bases between. This CDR3 is 15 amino acids long. The CDR3 here is CSARDRVGPSYEQYF. The CDR3 nucleotides read TGCAGTGCTAGAGATCGGGTCGGGCCCTCCTACGAGCAGTACTTC.

V is TRBV4-1 and J is TRBJ2-7; TRBD2 agrees at 13 bases. Trimming took 0 bases from V and 0 from J; bases not matched to a gene: 5. Germline CDR1 is MGHRA and CDR2 is YSYEKL. CDR3 length: 18 residues. For the CDR3, the DNA is TGCGCCAGCAGCCAAGAGAGACTAGCGGGAGGAAGCTCCTACGAGCAGTACTTC. Translated: CASSQERLAGGSSYEQYF.

In this sample, this clonotype turned up many times. This chain links TRBV6-5 with TRBJ2-7; 7 positions match TRBD1. Losses at the gene ends were 0 bases for V and 7 bases for J; bases not matched to a gene: 12. The CDR3 loop spans 16 amino acids. Germline V gene sequence: CDR1 MNHEY, CDR2 SVGAGI. The CDR3: CASSYSRGSTGREQYF. Here the CDR3 DNA reads TGTGCCAGCAGTTACTCTAGGGGGTCGACAGGGCGGGAGCAGTACTTC.

This clonotype appeared many times. Written as DNA, the CDR3 is TGTGCCAGCAGCTTAGCGGCGGTGGGGCAGGGGGTGAACGAGCAGTACTTC. As protein: CASSLAAVGQGVNEQYF. The chain links TRBV7-8 to TRBJ2-7; 7 bases are a match to TRBD1. Germline-derived CDR1 and CDR2 are SGHVS and FQNEAQ. V dropped 0 bases and J dropped 5; count of bases not matched to a gene: 13. CDR3 length: 17 amino acids.

The chain employs TRBV28 and TRBJ2-7; D possibly corresponds to TRBD1 (5 bases). Germline V gives CDR1 MDHEN, CDR2 SYDVKM. There are 16 residues in the CDR3. Deletions cut 2 bases from V and 1 base from J, with 15 bases between. The CDR3 bases are TGTGCCAGCAGTTTAAGCTGGGGCAGTGGATCCTACGAGCAGTACTTC. Its protein is CASSLSWGSGSYEQYF.

There are a few counts of this clonotype. The chain recombines TRBV7-2 with TRBJ2-1, with 10 bases aligning to TRBD2. CDR3 length equals 16 residues. Trimming removed 4 bases from V and 3 bases from J; junction bases left unmatched: 6. Germline V gene data show CDR1 as SGHTA and CDR2 as FQGNSA. The CDR3 sequence is CASSSLAGAVYNEQFF. The CDR3, as DNA: TGTGCCAGCAGCTCTCTAGCGGGAGCGGTCTACAATGAGCAGTTCTTC.

The chain recombines TRBV9 with TRBJ2-3; TRBD1 might be the D (6 bases). With 0 bases removed from V and 4 bases from J, the gap between germline ends came to 15 bases. The CDR3 contains 16 residues. CDR1 and CDR2 (germline): SGDLS, YYNGEE. Here the CDR3 DNA reads TGTGCCAGCAGCGTAGAGTGGCAGGGGCTCGCAGATACGCAGTATTTT. Encoded protein: CASSVEWQGLADTQYF.

This clonotype showed up many times. This rearrangement joins TRBV7-9 to TRBJ1-2; tentative D call: TRBD1 (5 bases). The CDR3 length is 15 residues. V lost 0 bases, J lost 4 bases, and 12 bases lay in between. Germline-derived CDR1 and CDR2 are SEHNR and FQNEAQ (reference sequence). The CDR3 coding sequence is TGTGCCAGCAGCTTAGCGATCGGCAGGGCCTATGGCTACACCTTC. It specifies CASSLAIGRAYGYTF.

This clonotype has a count of ten or more. This chain links TRBV12-3 or TRBV12-4 with TRBJ1-5; tentatively, D is TRBD1 (5 bases). This CDR3 has 17 residues. Deletions cut 2 bases from V and 3 bases from J, with 17 bases between. In DNA, the CDR3 is TGTGCCAGCAGTTTACCCGGGGGATTCGGCCTCAATCAGCCCCAGCATTTT. Protein product: CASSLPGGFGLNQPQHF.

The J gene is TRBJ2-2, the V gene TRBV5-1, with a weak D call TRBD2 (5 bases). The CDR3 contains 16 residues. The germline CDR1 and CDR2 sequences are SGHRS and YFSETQ. The V and J ends lost 2 bases and 0 bases respectively, with 11 bases between them. The CDR3 DNA reads TGCGCCAGCAGCTTCGCGGGCGCCTCGAACACCGGGGAGCTGTTTTTT. As protein: CASSFAGASNTGELFF.

V gene TRBV10-3 combines with J gene TRBJ2-7, with D maybe TRBD2 (7 bases). Looked up from germline, CDR1 is ENHRY and CDR2 is SYGVKD. The CDR3 is 13 amino acids. V gave up 9 bases and J gave up 3 bases, with 15 bases separating them. The CDR3 coding sequence is TGTGCCATAGGGGGAGGGAAAGGCTACGAGCAGTACTTC. It yields the protein CAIGGGKGYEQYF.

V gene TRBV18 combines with J gene TRBJ2-7; perhaps D is TRBD1 or TRBD2 (5 bases each). Trimming pared 3 bases from V and 3 bases from J, leaving 12 bases between. In germline, CDR1 is KGHSH, CDR2 LQKENI. The CDR3 sequence is 14 residues long. The CDR3 loop reads CASSPGDGVYEQYF. The DNA for the CDR3 is TGTGCCAGCTCACCCGGGGACGGGGTCTACGAGCAGTACTTC.

The chain has TRBV5-5 and TRBJ2-7; 9 nucleotides agree with TRBD1. Germline loops: CDR1 SGHKS, CDR2 YYEKEE (reference sequence). The ends lost 4 bases at V and 0 bases at J; junction bases unmatched: 8. This CDR3 contains 16 residues. The CDR3 loop is CASSTRGQGISYEQYF. The CDR3 DNA reads as TGTGCCAGCAGCACCCGAGGACAGGGGATCTCCTACGAGCAGTACTTC. Filled out from reference TRBV5-5 and TRBJ2-7, the complete variable domain reads DAGVTQSPTHLIKTRGQQVTLRCSPISGHKSVSWYQQVLGQGPQFIFQYYEKEERGRGNFPDRFSARQFPNYSSELNVNALLLGDSALYLCASSTRGQGISYEQYFGPGTRLTVT.

This clonotype occurred a few times. The chain uses TRBV20-1 and TRBJ1-4; D is ambiguous. CDR3 length: 13 amino acids. The germline CDR1 and CDR2 sequences are DFQATT and SNEGSKA (reference sequence). V lost 3 bases to trimming and J lost 2 bases, with 7 bases between them. CDR3 region: CSARGNTNEKLFF. As DNA, the CDR3 is TGCAGTGCTAGGGGGAATACTAATGAAAAACTGTTTTTT.

There are many counts of this clonotype. A read error may account for a junction end that differs from germline. The chain uses TRBV2 and TRBJ2-1; no clear D gene. The CDR3 is 12 amino acids. CDR1 and CDR2 from the germline V gene are SNHLY and FYNNEI. CDR3 sequence: CASSDSNNEQFF. The CDR3 coding sequence is TGTGCCAGCAGTGACTCCAACAATGAGCAGTTCTTC.

The CDR3: CASTKLWGKATEAFF. CDR3 coding DNA: TGTGCCAGCACCAAGTTGTGGGGCAAGGCCACTGAAGCTTTCTTT. V and J are TRBV28 and TRBJ1-1; D may be TRBD1 (5 bases). CDR3 length equals 15 residues. Germline V lookup: CDR1 MDHEN, CDR2 SYDVKM. The ends were cut back, 7 bases at V and 4 bases at J, with 19 bases in the middle.